A selection of T cell receptor beta chains follows, all from one sample in a study of technical replicates of blood from a handful of donors. This table comes from immunoSEQ multiplex PCR, and its TCRdb copy is limited to in-frame clones, with some not included. This repertoire shows around 60,000 clones, approximately 86% found once; its top ten account for approximately 5.4%. The specimen was PBMCs. Receptors originate from a human donor in good health. Some clones in this sample may be carry-over from other donors' samples. The CDR3 runs from the conserved cysteine through the conserved F or W. A D gene is named only where the DNA matches it firmly. Size values are once, few and many counts, or a class for expanded clones, and some rows have none.

TGTGCCAGCAGCGAGCCGACGGGGTATAATTCACCCCTCCACTTT,CASSEPTGYNSPLHF,NA,TRBV7-9,15,NA,TRBJ1-6
TGTGCCAGCTCCAGCGGGAGAGCAGATACGCAGTATTTT,CASSSGRADTQYF,TRBD2,TRBV2,13,NA,TRBJ2-3
TGTGCCAGCAGCTCTTACCAAGAGACCCAGTACTTC,CASSSYQETQYF,NA,TRBV7-2,12,NA,TRBJ2-5
TGCAGCGTATTAACCCGAGGGCCCTACGAGCAGTACTTC,CSVLTRGPYEQYF,NA,TRBV29-1,13,NA,TRBJ2-7
TGTGCCAGCTCAACGACTAGCGGAGTCTACGAGCAGTACTTC,CASSTTSGVYEQYF,TRBD2,TRBV18,14,NA,TRBJ2-7
TGTGCCAGCAGCGTTACAGGGGGCGCAGACGGCTACACCTTC,CASSVTGGADGYTF,TRBD1,TRBV7-8,14,few,TRBJ1-2
TGTGCCAGCAGTGGGGGGGGGACTTCAACTAATGAAAAACTGTTTTTT,CASSGGGTSTNEKLFF,NA,TRBV25-1,16,NA,TRBJ1-4
TGTGCTAGTGGTTTGGCGAGTAGGATCGCGGGGGGGTCGTCCCTCACAGATACGCAGTATTTT,CASGLASRIAGGSSLTDTQYF,TRBD2,TRBV12-5,21,NA,TRBJ2-3
TGTGCCAGCAGCTTAGTTCAGGGAACTAACTATGGCTACACCTTC,CASSLVQGTNYGYTF,NA,TRBV11-2,15,NA,TRBJ1-2
TGTGCCAGCAGTTTGGACGGGATGGGCAATCAGCCCCAGCATTTT,CASSLDGMGNQPQHF,NA,TRBV27,15,NA,TRBJ1-5
TGTGCCAGCAGCTTGCATTCCGAGCAGTACTTC,CASSLHSEQYF,NA,TRBV5-8,11,once,TRBJ2-7
TGCGCCAGCAGCCAAGATGGACAGGGACAAGAGACCCAGTACTTC,CASSQDGQGQETQYF,TRBD1,TRBV4-1,15,NA,TRBJ2-5
TGTGCCAGCAGCTTGGCGGCGGAAACGAACACCGGGGAGCTGTTTTTT,CASSLAAETNTGELFF,NA,TRBV5-4,16,NA,TRBJ2-2
TGTGCCAGCAGCAGGGACAGGAATGAAAAACTGTTTTTT,CASSRDRNEKLFF,TRBD1,TRBV5-6,13,NA,TRBJ1-4
TGTGCCACCGAGATCTCGGACACCTCCTACAATGAGCAGTTCTTC,CATEISDTSYNEQFF,NA,TRBV10-3,15,NA,TRBJ2-1
TGTGCCATCAGTGAGTCCTTTCCCAAAGGGGGTCGGGGCAATGAGCAGTTCTTC,CAISESFPKGGRGNEQFF,NA,TRBV10-3,18,NA,TRBJ2-1
TGTGCCAGTTTAGACAGTAGCTCCTACGAGCAGTACTTC,CASLDSSSYEQYF,NA,TRBV6-5,13,NA,TRBJ2-7
TGTGCCAGCAGTCATAGCGGGAGTAGCTCCTACAATGAGCAGTTCTTC,CASSHSGSSSYNEQFF,TRBD2,TRBV9,16,NA,TRBJ2-1
TGTGCCAGCAGCCCCCGACTAGCTAACGGCTACACCTTC,CASSPRLANGYTF,NA,TRBV14,13,NA,TRBJ1-2
TGTGCCAGCAGTTACTCGGGCGGGAATGGGGAGACCCAGTACTTC,CASSYSGGNGETQYF,NA,TRBV6-5,15,NA,TRBJ2-5